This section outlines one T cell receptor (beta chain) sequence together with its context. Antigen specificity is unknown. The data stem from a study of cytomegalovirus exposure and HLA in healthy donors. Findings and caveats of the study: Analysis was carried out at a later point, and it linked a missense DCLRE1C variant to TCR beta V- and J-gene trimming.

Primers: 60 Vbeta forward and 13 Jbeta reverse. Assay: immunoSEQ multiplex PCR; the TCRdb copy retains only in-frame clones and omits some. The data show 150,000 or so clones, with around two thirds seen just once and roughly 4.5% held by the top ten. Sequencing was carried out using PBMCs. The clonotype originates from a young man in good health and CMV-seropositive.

The CDR3: CASSEAARSPLHF. CDR3 nucleotides: TGTGCCAGCAGTGAAGCGGCTAGGTCACCCCTCCACTTT. The chain recombines TRBV6-1 with TRBJ1-6; D is undetermined. The CDR3 consists of 13 residues. V lost 0 bases, J lost 10 bases, and 7 bases lay in between. In germline, CDR1 is MNHNS, CDR2 SASEGT.